This TCR beta chain was sequenced during a study of shared clonotypes between healthy human individuals. General study results and limits: Investigators collected only blood, and repertoires in tissues likely differ.

TCRdb's table, derived via immunoSEQ multiplex PCR, lists solely in-frame clones and lacks some. The table has approximately 2,000,000 clones, about 93% seen once. Concerning this clone: Antigen unknown.

The naive CD8 fraction comprised CD45RO-negative cells positively selected for CCR7 and excluded terminally differentiated effector memory CD45RA+ cells. Specimen: naive CD8+ T cells from PBMCs. The clonotype was recovered from a man aged 18 to 35 in good health. Some clones in this sample may be carry-over from other donors' samples.

This CDR3 is CASSVGSSGISDTQYF. The CDR3, as DNA: TGTGCCAGCAGCGTAGGTTCTAGCGGGATATCAGATACGCAGTATTTT. This chain uses TRBV9 with TRBJ2-3; TRBD2 matches 9 bases. The CDR3 extends over 16 amino acids. CDR1 is SGDLS and CDR2 is YYNGEE in the germline V gene. Trimming removed 0 bases from V and 4 bases from J; junction bases left unmatched: 6.